This entry is about one T cell receptor beta chain. Its antigen remains unknown. V was trimmed by 2 bases and J by 8 bases, leaving 9 bases between them. The germline CDR1 and CDR2 sequences are SGHVS and FNYEAQ. The CDR3 has 12 residues. The sample belongs to a study of beta chain features in type 1 diabetes. Points from the study as a whole: Patients with Type 1 diabetes showed moderately but significantly shorter TCRB CDR3s in all four CD4+ subsets.

Sequencing targeted expressed TCRB transcripts, as all isolated RNA had been reverse transcribed. The method was immunoSEQ multiplex PCR; TCRdb's version includes in-frame clones alone and lacks a portion of them. This table has hundreds of thousands of clones, over 12% appearing once. The source material was naive CD4+ T cells from blood. The chain employs TRBV7-6 and TRBJ1-2; D is uncertain. The receptor's source is a man aged 18 to 30 with type 1 diabetes. The CDR3: CASSLSGLGYTF. The CDR3 nucleotides read TGTGCCAGCAGCTTATCAGGACTGGGCTACACCTTC. The full variable domain, with the rest looked up from reference TRBV7-6 and TRBJ1-2, is GAGVSQSPRYKVTKRGQDVALRCDPISGHVSLYWYRQALGQGPEFLTYFNYEAQQDKSGLPNDRFSAERPEGSISTLTIQRTEQRDSAMYRCASSLSGLGYTFGSGTRLTVV.